This T cell receptor beta chain stems from a study of OX40 agonist ivuxolimab in advanced cancers. Findings and caveats of the study: Individuals who were partial responders at 0.1-3.0 mg/kg had clonal expansion that ranked among the lowest.

Measured with immunoSEQ multiplex PCR; TCRdb has only the in-frame clones, and not every one. Altogether roughly 71,000 clones are present, 70% to 90% being singletons, with the ten largest covering around 0.56%. With respect to this clone: As yet, its antigen is unknown.

The CDR3 is made up of 15 amino acids. The ends lost 4 bases at V and 6 bases at J; junction bases unmatched: 11. Germline V lookup: CDR1 SGDLS, CDR2 YYNGEE. Autoimmune disease history or systemic immunosuppression excluded patients. Here the sequenced sample was CD4+ or CD8+ T cells sorted from blood, taken in a trial of the OX40 agonist ivuxolimab. This TCR came from an adult with an advanced solid tumor such as melanoma, head and neck, liver or kidney cancer. The chain is built from TRBV9 and TRBJ1-2; TRBD1 matches 8 bases. DNA for the CDR3: TGTGCCAGCAGCCCTCGACAGGGGAATCTTAATGGCTACACCTTC. This sequence encodes CASSPRQGNLNGYTF.